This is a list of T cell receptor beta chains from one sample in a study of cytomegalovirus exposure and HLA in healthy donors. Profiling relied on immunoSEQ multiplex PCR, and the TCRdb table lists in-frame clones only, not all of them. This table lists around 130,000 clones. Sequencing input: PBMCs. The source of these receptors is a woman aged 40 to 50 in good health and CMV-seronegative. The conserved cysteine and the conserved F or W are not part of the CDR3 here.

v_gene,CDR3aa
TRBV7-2,ASSLLAGGPYEQY
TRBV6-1,AGSGLAGALYNEQF
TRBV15,ATSRNDSPTPH
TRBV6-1,ASIPGQGGVDTQY
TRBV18,ASSTDQNIQY
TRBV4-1,ASSPSGNEQF
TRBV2,ASRAYRDWAF
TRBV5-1,ASSLEGSGATDTQY
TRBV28,ASSLWPATNEKLF
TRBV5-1,ASSLTQNYGYT
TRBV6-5,ASTAGGVEITEAF
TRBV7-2,ASSLGRGVGSPLH
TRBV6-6,ASSPAGGSNQPQH
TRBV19,ASSIRHPNTEAF
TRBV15,ATSRGGLARGMGTDTQY
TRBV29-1,SVGWTGTNTEAF
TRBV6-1,ASILQGDTEAF
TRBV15,ATSRVGTGSEKLF
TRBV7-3,ASSFEAGVAF
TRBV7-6,ASSTQSGGEKLF
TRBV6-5,AIRAGGGTEAF
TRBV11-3,ASSLGHLAGGPNEQF